Below are 16 T cell receptor beta chains sequenced from a single sample in a study of glioma-infiltrating T cells after dendritic cell vaccination. Assay: immunoSEQ multiplex PCR; the TCRdb copy retains only in-frame clones and omits some. The sample lists 70,000 to 95,000 clones, 80% to 90% occurring once. Time point of the sample: after dendritic cell vaccination, including at tumor progression/relapse. Sequencing used blood, obtained after dendritic cell vaccination. These receptors all stem from a human donor with glioblastoma.

The chain recombines TRBV18 with TRBJ2-7; the match to TRBD2 covers 9 bases. This CDR3 has 15 residues. Trimming cost V 3 bases and J 5 bases; bases outside gene matches: 8. Germline CDR1 KGHSH, CDR2 LQKENI. CDR3 amino acids: CASSPVAGGVHEQYF. CDR3 DNA: TGTGCCAGCTCACCGGTGGCGGGAGGGGTCCACGAGCAGTACTTC.

The gene calls are TRBV29-1 and TRBJ1-2; D remains ambiguous. Trimming pared 4 bases from V and 1 base from J, leaving 10 bases between. CDR1 and CDR2 (germline): SQVTM, ANQGSEA. This CDR3 spans 13 amino acids. DNA for the CDR3: TGCAGCGTTGGAGGCATTAGTAACTATGGCTACACCTTC. It specifies CSVGGISNYGYTF.

This clone was picked up one time. V is TRBV18 and J is TRBJ1-3; 7 nucleotides line up with TRBD1. Germline trimming cut 5 bases from V and 4 bases from J; bases unmatched to any gene: 14. The germline gives CDR1 KGHSH, CDR2 LQKENI. This CDR3 is 17 amino acids long. The CDR3 sequence: CASSSLRDRVWGNTIYF. The CDR3 nucleotides are TGTGCCAGCTCATCACTGCGGGACAGAGTTTGGGGAAACACCATATATTTT.

The J gene is TRBJ2-5, the V gene TRBV5-1; 12 bases fit TRBD1. Looked up from germline, CDR1 is SGHRS and CDR2 is YFSETQ. This CDR3 has 18 residues. V was clipped by 0 bases and J by 5 bases; unmatched bases: 11. CDR3 sequence: CASSLALTGQGAGETQYF. The CDR3, as DNA: TGCGCCAGCAGCTTGGCTTTAACGGGACAGGGGGCTGGGGAGACCCAGTACTTC.

The genes are TRBV10-2 and TRBJ2-7; 13 positions agree with TRBD2. J was trimmed by 4 bases and V by 5 bases; bases with no gene match: 2. The germline V gene encodes CDR1 WSHSY and CDR2 SAAADI. The CDR3 consists of 14 residues. CDR3 nucleotide sequence: TGCGCCAGCAGTACTAGCGGGAGGGGGTACGAGCAGTACTTC. It specifies CASSTSGRGYEQYF.

The chain recombines TRBV7-2 with TRBJ1-2; D is perhaps TRBD1 (6 bases). V lost 0 bases and J 7 bases, leaving 12 bases between the germline ends. Per germline, CDR1 SGHTA and CDR2 FQGNSA. This CDR3 contains 14 residues. As DNA, the CDR3 is TGTGCCAGCAGCTTAGCAGAGGGCAGGGGTGGCTACACCTTC. Residues: CASSLAEGRGGYTF.

V gene TRBV9 combines with J gene TRBJ2-7; 14 nucleotides match TRBD2. CDR3 length: 19 amino acids. Germline V gene sequence: CDR1 SGDLS, CDR2 YYNGEE. Unmatched junction bases numbered 13, after V lost 0 bases and J lost 5 bases. CDR3 DNA sequence: TGTGCCAGCAGCGTAGGCCCCGCCGGGACTAGCGGGAGCGGGCACGAGCAGTACTTC. Its protein is CASSVGPAGTSGSGHEQYF.

The gene calls are TRBV11-2 and TRBJ2-7, with a tentative D call TRBD2 (5 bases). Germline V gene sequence: CDR1 SGHAT, CDR2 FQNNGV. With 1 base removed from V and 7 bases from J, the gap between germline ends came to 17 bases. There are 15 residues in the CDR3. The CDR3 here is CASSLVSSPKVEQYF. CDR3 DNA sequence: TGTGCCAGCAGCTTAGTGTCTAGCCCAAAAGTAGAGCAGTACTTC.

The CDR3 DNA sequence: TGTGCCAGCAGCTTGTTTTCTGCAGGGCCCCTCTCCTACGAGCAGTACTTC. Translating it yields CASSLFSAGPLSYEQYF. This sequence joins TRBV7-6 and TRBJ2-7, with D possibly being TRBD1 (5 bases). In germline, CDR1 is SGHVS, CDR2 FNYEAQ. The V and J ends lost 3 bases and 0 bases respectively, with 18 bases between them. The CDR3 extends over 17 amino acids.

Only one count was recorded for this clone. This chain uses TRBV11-3 with TRBJ2-7; 14 bases agree with TRBD2. Germline V lookup: CDR1 SGHNT, CDR2 YENEEA. J gave up 6 bases and V 4 bases, and 11 bases lay outside the gene matches. This CDR3 region has 17 residues. CDR3 amino acids: CASSSNPLGLAGVEQYF. In DNA form, the CDR3 reads TGTGCCAGCAGCTCCAACCCCCTGGGACTAGCGGGAGTCGAGCAGTACTTC.

V usage is TRBV7-8 and J usage is TRBJ1-5; 10 bases map to TRBD1. Germline lookup yields CDR1 SGHVS and CDR2 FQNEAQ. Trimming took 5 bases from V and 7 from J; bases not matched to a gene: 5. The CDR3 is 14 residues long. The CDR3 loop reads CASSLKDRGQPQHF. In DNA form, the CDR3 reads TGTGCCAGCAGCCTAAAGGACAGGGGGCAGCCCCAGCATTTT.

V and J are TRBV27 and TRBJ2-3, with no clear D. Trimming left V 2 bases short and J 2 bases short, with 5 bases between. This CDR3 contains 13 residues. Looked up from germline, CDR1 is MNHEY and CDR2 is SMNVEV (reference sequence). CDR3 sequence (DNA): TGTGCCAGCAGTTTACTTTCCACAGATACGCAGTATTTT. Translation: CASSLLSTDTQYF.

The J gene is TRBJ2-2, the V gene TRBV7-3; 7 positions match TRBD2. The germline V gene has CDR1 SGHTA and CDR2 FQGTGA. Trimming cost V 1 base and J 7 bases; bases outside gene matches: 12. This CDR3 spans 17 amino acids. CDR3 sequence (DNA): TGTGCCAGCAGCTTAAGCTCTGCGGGAGTATTTAACGGGGAGCTGTTTTTT. Encoded protein: CASSLSSAGVFNGELFF.

The V call is TRBV6-6, the J call TRBJ1-1, with TRBD1 identical over 8 bases. The CDR3 sequence is 12 residues long. Looked up from germline, CDR1 is MNHNY and CDR2 is SVGAGI (reference sequence). The junction had 2 bases not matched to a gene; V was cut back by 6 bases and J by 5 bases. The CDR3 here is CASRTGGTEAFF. The CDR3 nucleotides read TGTGCCAGCAGAACAGGGGGGACTGAAGCTTTCTTT.

The chain carries TRBV4-1 and TRBJ2-3, with D perhaps matching TRBD2 (6 bases). The CDR3 is 14 residues long. V was shortened by 2 bases and J by 9 bases, with 15 bases between the two germline ends. CDR1 is MGHRA and CDR2 is YSYEKL in the germline V gene. The CDR3 DNA reads TGCGCCAGCAGCCAATGGGACTCCCCGGAAACGCAGTATTTT. Translation: CASSQWDSPETQYF.

The chain uses TRBV29-1 and TRBJ1-1, with D hard to call. CDR3 length: 13 residues. Trimming removed 4 bases from V and 8 bases from J, with 17 bases in between. Germline CDR1 reads SQVTM; CDR2 reads ANQGSEA. DNA for the CDR3: TGCAGCGTTGCTCTCCCGGTTGGGCGCGAAGCTTTCTTT. This translates into CSVALPVGREAFF.